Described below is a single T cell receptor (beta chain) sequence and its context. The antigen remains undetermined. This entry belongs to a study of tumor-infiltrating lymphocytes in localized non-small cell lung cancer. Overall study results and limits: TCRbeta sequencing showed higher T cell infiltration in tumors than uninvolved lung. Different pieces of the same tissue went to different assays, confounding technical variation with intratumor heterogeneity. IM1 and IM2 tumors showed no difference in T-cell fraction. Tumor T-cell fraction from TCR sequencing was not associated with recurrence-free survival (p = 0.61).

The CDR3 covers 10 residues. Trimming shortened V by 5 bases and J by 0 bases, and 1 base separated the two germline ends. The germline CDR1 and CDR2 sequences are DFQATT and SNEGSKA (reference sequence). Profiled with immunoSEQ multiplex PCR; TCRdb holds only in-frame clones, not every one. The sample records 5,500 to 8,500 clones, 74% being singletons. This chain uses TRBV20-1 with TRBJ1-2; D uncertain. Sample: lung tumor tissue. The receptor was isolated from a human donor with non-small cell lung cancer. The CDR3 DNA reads TGCAGTGCTTCTAACTATGGCTACACCTTC. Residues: CSASNYGYTF.